This TCR beta chain was sequenced for a study of tumor-infiltrating lymphocytes in primary liver carcinoma. Findings of the study overall: All five tumor regions shared only about 7.5-24% of top clones. Blood trailed tumors significantly in top-250-clone fraction (p = 0.039).

Without any cell sorting, 20-30 mg of bulk tissue yielded co-extracted RNA and DNA. The authors made TCR beta cDNA from 500 to 600 ng total RNA with a constant-region primer. Slightly modified ARM-PCR with three nested multiplex PCR rounds yielded TCR beta libraries. The study ran its first two PCR rounds for nine to eleven cycles each, using TRBV1-TRBV30 forward primers and a C-beta reverse primer. TCRdb re-analysed the multiplex PCR reads in MiXCR, keeping a single row per CDR3 protein. The sample carries about 110,000 distinct CDR3 sequences, 55% to 65% recorded once. In regard to this clonotype: Its antigen is still unknown. The junction shows a germline mismatch at one end, possibly a read error.

The CDR3 contains 14 residues. Germline loops: CDR1 SGHNT, CDR2 YENEEA. This clonotype was obtained from a woman aged 55-70 years with primary liver carcinoma and hepatitis B virus infection. The chain is built from TRBV11-3 and TRBJ2-3; the match to TRBD2 covers 8 bases. The sample comprised liver tumor tissue from sampling region 1. Subset defined: tumor region T1, superior pole. In DNA form, the CDR3 reads TGTGCCATCAGCTTTCGGACTAGCACAGATGAGCAGTATTTT. It translates to CAISFRTSTDEQYF.